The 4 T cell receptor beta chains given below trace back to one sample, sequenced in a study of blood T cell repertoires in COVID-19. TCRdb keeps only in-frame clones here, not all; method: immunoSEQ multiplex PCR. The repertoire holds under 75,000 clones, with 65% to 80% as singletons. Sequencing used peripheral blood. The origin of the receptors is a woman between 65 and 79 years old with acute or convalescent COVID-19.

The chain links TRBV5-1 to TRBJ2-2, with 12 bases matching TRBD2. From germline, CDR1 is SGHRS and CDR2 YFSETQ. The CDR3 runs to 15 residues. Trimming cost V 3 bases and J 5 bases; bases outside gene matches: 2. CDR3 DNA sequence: TGCGCCAGCAGCTCCCTAGCGGGGGGGACCGGGGAGCTGTTTTTT. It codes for CASSSLAGGTGELFF.

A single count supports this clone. CDR3 DNA: TGTGCCAGCAGTATAACCATAGGGAGCTCCTACGAGCAGTACTTC. It codes for CASSITIGSSYEQYF. The chain joins TRBV5-4 to TRBJ2-7; perhaps TRBD2 as D (5 bases). This CDR3 contains 15 residues. V was shortened by 5 bases and J by 0 bases, with 15 bases between the two germline ends. Germline assignment: CDR1 SGHNT and CDR2 YYREEE (reference sequence).

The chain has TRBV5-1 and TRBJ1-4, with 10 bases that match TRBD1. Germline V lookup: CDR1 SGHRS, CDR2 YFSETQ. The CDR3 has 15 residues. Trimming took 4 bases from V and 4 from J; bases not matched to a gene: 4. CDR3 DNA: TGCGCCAGCAGCGGGGGACAGGGGAATAATGAAAAACTGTTTTTT. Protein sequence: CASSGGQGNNEKLFF.

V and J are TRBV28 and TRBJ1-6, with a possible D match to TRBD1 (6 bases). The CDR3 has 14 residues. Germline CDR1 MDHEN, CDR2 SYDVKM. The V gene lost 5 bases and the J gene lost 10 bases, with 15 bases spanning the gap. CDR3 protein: CASSRGQFGSPLHF. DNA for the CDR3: TGTGCCAGCAGTCGCGGACAGTTCGGGTCACCCCTCCACTTT.